These 29 T cell receptor beta chains came from one sample sequenced in a study of blood T cell repertoires in COVID-19. Sequencing used immunoSEQ multiplex PCR; TCRdb keeps in-frame clones, though not all of them. Of 500,000 to 600,000 clones in the sample, roughly nine tenths were seen once. The source material was peripheral blood. Receptor source: a woman aged 50 to 60 with COVID-19, enrolled during active disease.

The CDR3 reads CASSGVTGATNEKLFF. CDR3 bases: TGTGCCAGCAGCGGGGTAACGGGGGCAACTAATGAAAAACTGTTTTTT. The J gene is TRBJ1-4, the V gene TRBV28; D perhaps matches TRBD1 (5 bases). V was shortened by 6 bases and J by 0 bases, with 14 bases between the two germline ends. Germline V CDR1 and CDR2: MDHEN, SYDVKM. This CDR3 comprises 16 residues.

CDR3 sequence (DNA): TGCGCCAGCAGCTTGGGAGCGTTCTACGAGCAGTACTTC. Amino acid sequence: CASSLGAFYEQYF. This rearrangement joins TRBV5-1 to TRBJ2-7; D gene ambiguous. V was pared by 0 bases and J by 3 bases, with 7 bases between. In germline, CDR1 is SGHRS, CDR2 YFSETQ. The CDR3 is 13 amino acids.

The chain is built from TRBV5-8 and TRBJ2-2; tentatively, D is TRBD2 (6 bases). Germline CDR1 SGHTS, CDR2 YDEGEE. V lost 4 bases to trimming and J lost 4 bases, with 17 bases between them. This CDR3 has 16 residues. The CDR3 DNA reads as TGTGCCAGCAGCCTTGATCGGGGGAAACTCACCGGGGAGCTGTTTTTT. Its translation is CASSLDRGKLTGELFF.

The chain has TRBV7-3 and TRBJ2-3; no clear D gene. Trimming stripped 4 bases from V and 1 base from J, with 6 bases between. Germline assignment: CDR1 SGHTA and CDR2 FQGTGA. This CDR3 comprises 13 residues. The CDR3 DNA reads TGTGCCAGCAGCTCCTTAGGCACAGATACGCAGTATTTT. This sequence encodes CASSSLGTDTQYF.

The CDR3 spells CASRTSGVTGELFF. The CDR3 DNA follows: TGTGCCAGCCGGACTAGCGGGGTTACCGGGGAGCTGTTTTTT. This rearrangement joins TRBV7-2 to TRBJ2-2; TRBD2 aligns across 12 bases. V trimming: 8 bases; J trimming: 5 bases; junction bases outside the gene matches: 3. Germline-derived CDR1 and CDR2 are SGHTA and FQGNSA. The CDR3 is made up of 14 amino acids.

This clone was recorded at least ten times. The chain is built from TRBV21-1 and TRBJ2-2; the D segment call TRBD1 is taken from the table without a DNA check. TRBV21-1 is deemed a pseudogene. The CDR3 totals 12 residues. The chain's CDR3 is CASRGRTGELFF. CDR3 sequence (DNA): TGTGCCAGCAGGGGGCGCACCGGGGAGCTGTTTTTT.

This clone appeared a single time. CDR3 amino acids: CASSVKRHRGRETQYF. The CDR3 DNA follows: TGTGCCAGCAGTGTAAAAAGACACAGGGGGCGGGAGACCCAGTACTTC. This chain uses TRBV6-1 with TRBJ2-5; 9 bases line up with TRBD1. CDR3 length equals 16 residues. The J segment lost 5 bases and the V segment lost 4 bases, leaving 11 bases of the junction unmatched. Germline V gene data show CDR1 as MNHNS and CDR2 as SASEGT.

CDR3 residues: CASSQRREYEQYF. CDR3 DNA sequence: TGTGCCAGCAGCCAACGGAGAGAATACGAGCAGTACTTC. The chain has TRBV4-2 and TRBJ2-7, with no clear D. Germline V gives CDR1 LGHNA, CDR2 YNFKEQ. This CDR3 is built from 13 residues. Deletions cut 2 bases from V and 4 bases from J, with 9 bases between.

The chain carries TRBV3-1 (or the pseudogene TRBV3-2) and TRBJ2-1, with TRBD2 identical over 10 bases. Losses at the gene ends were 4 bases for V and 10 bases for J; bases not matched to a gene: 10. Germline CDR1 and CDR2: LGHDT and YNNKEL (reference sequence). This CDR3 has 15 amino acids. CDR3 bases: TGTGCCAGCAGCCGGCGGCTAGCGGGGGTCTGGGAGCAGTTCTTC. This codes for CASSRRLAGVWEQFF.

V is TRBV4-1 and J is TRBJ1-2; 7 bases are a match to TRBD1. The CDR3 runs 15 residues. The junction had 13 bases not matched to a gene; V was cut back by 5 bases and J by 7 bases. Germline V gene sequence: CDR1 MGHRA, CDR2 YSYEKL. The CDR3 region is CASSTRGTELRGYTF. For the CDR3, the DNA is TGCGCCAGCAGCACCCGAGGGACAGAACTACGTGGCTACACCTTC.

The chain recombines TRBV19 with TRBJ1-1; D is undetermined. CDR3 length: 13 amino acids. Germline V CDR1 and CDR2: LNHDA, SQIVND (reference sequence). V lost 10 bases and J lost 1, with 13 bases in between. CDR3 amino acids: CATLTGGNTEAFF. CDR3 nucleotides: TGTGCCACACTGACCGGCGGGAACACTGAAGCTTTCTTT.

V gene TRBV27 combines with J gene TRBJ1-5; TRBD1 aligns across 10 bases. This CDR3 is 15 amino acids long. Per the germline V gene, CDR1 is MNHEY and CDR2 is SMNVEV (reference sequence). V lost 4 bases, J lost 4 bases, and 4 bases stayed unmatched. CDR3 region: CASSSDRGGNQPQHF. Here the CDR3 DNA reads TGTGCCAGCAGTTCGGACAGGGGGGGAAATCAGCCCCAGCATTTT.

The chain carries TRBV5-4 and TRBJ2-1; 11 bases align to TRBD2. The germline CDR1 and CDR2 sequences are SGHNT and YYREEE (reference sequence). V shed 0 bases and J 10 bases; nucleotides not matched to a gene: 9. This CDR3 contains 16 residues. The CDR3 DNA follows: TGTGCCAGCAGCTTGGCCGGGGCTAGCGGGGGGCGAGAGCAGTTCTTC. Amino acids: CASSLAGASGGREQFF.

The CDR3 nucleotides read TGCGCCAGCCAGGGAGGGACGAATGAGCAGTTCTTC. Protein sequence: CASQGGTNEQFF. V is TRBV5-1 and J is TRBJ2-1; 7 bases are shared with TRBD2. Germline CDR1 SGHRS, CDR2 YFSETQ. The CDR3 is 12 residues long. The junction had 5 bases not matched to a gene; V was cut back by 7 bases and J by 7 bases.

The chain links TRBV19 to TRBJ1-1; 9 bases align to TRBD1. Germline-derived CDR1 and CDR2 are LNHDA and SQIVND (reference sequence). Germline trimming cut 2 bases from V and 6 bases from J; bases unmatched to any gene: 10. There are 16 residues in the CDR3. As DNA, the CDR3 is TGTGCCAGTAGTATATTGACAGGGGGAGTCGTCGCTGAAGCTTTCTTT. Translating it yields CASSILTGGVVAEAFF.

The V call is TRBV28, the J call TRBJ1-5, with D tentatively TRBD1 (5 bases). In germline, CDR1 is MDHEN, CDR2 SYDVKM. This CDR3 spans 15 amino acids. V gave up 7 bases and J gave up 0 bases, with 13 bases separating them. The CDR3, as DNA: TGTGCCAGCAACTATGGGGGGGATAGCAATCAGCCCCAGCATTTT. Its translation: CASNYGGDSNQPQHF.

This clone was counted a few times. The chain employs TRBV5-4 and TRBJ1-5; 7 bases agree with TRBD1. CDR3 length: 14 amino acids. Germline V gives CDR1 SGHNT, CDR2 YYREEE (reference sequence). V lost 5 bases to trimming and J lost 6 bases; unmatched junction nucleotides: 8. CDR3 coding DNA: TGTGCCAGCAGGGAGACAGGGTGCAGTCAGCCCCAGCATTTT. Protein product: CASRETGCSQPQHF. Full variable domain (missing parts from reference TRBV5-4 and TRBJ1-5): ETGVTQSPTHLIKTRGQQVTLRCSSQSGHNTVSWYQQALGQGPQFIFQYYREEENGRGNFPPRFSGLQFPNYSSELNVNALELDDSALYLCASRETGCSQPQHFGDGTRLSIL.

This chain joins TRBV7-6 and TRBJ2-7; a possible D gene is TRBD2 (6 bases). Germline-derived CDR1 and CDR2 are SGHVS and FNYEAQ. V was trimmed by 0 bases and J by 5 bases, leaving 20 bases between them. The CDR3 consists of 17 residues. The DNA for the CDR3 is TGTGCCAGCAGCTTAGCGCGTGAGGGACTGTCAGGGCACGAGCAGTACTTC. As protein: CASSLAREGLSGHEQYF.

This clone was recorded a few times. The chain links TRBV5-6 to TRBJ2-2, with D possibly being TRBD1 (5 bases). The V gene lost 2 bases and the J gene lost 3 bases, with 8 bases spanning the gap. The V gene's germline CDR1 is SGHDT and CDR2 YYEEEE. The CDR3 contains 14 residues. For the CDR3, the DNA is TGTGCCAGCAGCTTAGGGGATGACACCGGGGAGCTGTTTTTT. As protein: CASSLGDDTGELFF.

The chain carries TRBV11-2 and TRBJ2-4, with D possibly matching TRBD1 (7 bases). CDR1 and CDR2 from the germline V gene are SGHAT and FQNNGV. V was trimmed by 4 bases and J by 6 bases, leaving 22 bases between them. CDR3 length equals 17 residues. The CDR3 is CASSSQDGGGEGNIQYF. The CDR3 DNA reads as TGTGCCAGCAGCTCACAAGACGGAGGGGGCGAGGGAAACATTCAGTACTTC.

The gene calls are TRBV2 and TRBJ1-2; D remains ambiguous. With 8 bases removed from V and 7 bases from J, the gap between germline ends came to 17 bases. The germline V gene has CDR1 SNHLY and CDR2 FYNNEI. The CDR3 is 13 amino acids. The CDR3 region is CASSGLNEPGYTF. The CDR3 DNA is TGTGCCAGCTCCGGACTCAACGAACCTGGCTACACCTTC.

The chain employs TRBV19 and TRBJ2-1; possibly TRBD2 for D (7 bases). This CDR3 region has 16 residues. CDR1 and CDR2 (germline): LNHDA, SQIVND (reference sequence). Trimming took 5 bases from V and 7 from J, leaving 21 bases between them. Here the CDR3 reads CASSARGGAAENEQFF. In DNA, the CDR3 is TGTGCCAGTAGTGCCCGAGGGGGGGCAGCAGAAAATGAGCAGTTCTTC.

V and J are TRBV12-3 or TRBV12-4 and TRBJ2-1, with TRBD1 matching 7 bases. The CDR3 consists of 12 residues. The junction had 4 bases not matched to a gene; V was cut back by 5 bases and J by 9 bases. This chain's CDR3 is CASSITGAEQFF. Written as DNA, the CDR3 is TGTGCCAGCAGTATAACAGGGGCTGAGCAGTTCTTC.

The chain carries TRBV2 and TRBJ1-5; D is ambiguous. Trimming removed 5 bases from V and 3 bases from J, with 8 bases in between. The CDR3 contains 13 residues. Germline V lookup: CDR1 SNHLY, CDR2 FYNNEI. CDR3 nucleotides: TGTGCCAGCAGTAAGGACTTCAATCAGCCCCAGCATTTT. Its protein product is CASSKDFNQPQHF.

The V and J genes are TRBV2 and TRBJ1-6; the match to TRBD1 covers 7 bases. From germline, CDR1 is SNHLY and CDR2 FYNNEI. The ends lost 6 bases at V and 5 bases at J; junction bases unmatched: 4. There are 14 residues in the CDR3. The chain's CDR3 is CASRLGQDNSPLHF. In nucleotides, the CDR3 is TGTGCCAGCAGACTAGGACAGGATAATTCACCCCTCCACTTT.

This chain connects TRBV30 to TRBJ1-3; TRBD1 might be the D (6 bases). V lost 4 bases and J 4 bases, leaving 11 bases between the germline ends. The CDR3 consists of 13 residues. Germline V gene lookup returns CDR1 GTSNPN and CDR2 SVGIG (reference sequence). The CDR3: CAWTRDRGNTIYF. For the CDR3, the DNA is TGTGCCTGGACAAGAGACAGGGGAAACACCATATATTTT.

The chain combines TRBV30 with TRBJ1-1, with no clear D. The CDR3 totals 10 residues. The germline V and J ends were trimmed by 6 bases and 5 bases, with 7 bases remaining between them. In germline, CDR1 is GTSNPN, CDR2 SVGIG (reference sequence). The CDR3 loop reads CACRSTEAFF. The CDR3 DNA reads TGTGCCTGCAGATCAACTGAAGCTTTCTTT. Using reference TRBV30 and TRBJ1-1 for the parts outside the CDR3, the full variable domain is SQTIHQWPATLVQPVGSPLSLECTVEGTSNPNLYWYRQAAGRGLQLLFYSVGIGQISSEVPQNLSASRPQDRQFILSSKKLLLSDSGFYLCACRSTEAFFGQGTRLTVV.

The rearrangement joins TRBV7-9 to TRBJ2-7, with D tentatively TRBD1 (5 bases). The V end was cut by 7 bases, the J end by 2 bases, with 9 bases between. The CDR3 is 12 amino acids. Germline V gene sequence: CDR1 SEHNR, CDR2 FQNEAQ (reference sequence). CDR3 bases: TGTGCCAGCATGGACACTGCCTACGAGCAGTACTTC. It codes for CASMDTAYEQYF.

V is TRBV3-1 (or the pseudogene TRBV3-2) and J is TRBJ1-4; TRBD1 matches 9 bases. J was trimmed by 8 bases and V by 5 bases; bases with no gene match: 12. CDR1 and CDR2 (germline): LGHDT, YNNKEL (reference sequence). CDR3 size: 16 residues. The CDR3 nucleotides read TGTGCCAGCAGCGCTGTTCCGGGACAGGGAGGAGAAAAACTGTTTTTT. Translating it yields CASSAVPGQGGEKLFF.